This section outlines one T cell receptor beta chain sequence together with its context. Its antigen remains unidentified. The sample belongs to a study of graft-versus-host responses after intestinal transplantation. Study in general: Among the recipients, all got anti-thymocyte globulin induction and then tacrolimus and steroids for two to four years. Findings and limits, study-wide: Recipient marrow harbored GvH clones, some of which surfaced first in ileum or blood. Early post-transplant declines in HvG were associated with peak levels of circulating GvH clones.

Trimming left V 3 bases short and J 0 bases short, with 6 bases between. The CDR3 is 14 amino acids. Germline loops: CDR1 SNHLY, CDR2 FYNNEI. Clones were read by immunoSEQ multiplex PCR, and TCRdb kept only the in-frame ones, dropping some. The sample carries 80,000 to 95,000 clones, about nine tenths recorded once. The specimen comprised unstimulated CD8+ T cells sorted from spleen or lymph node cells, sampled before intestinal transplant. The TCR was taken from a human donor who received an intestinal transplant. The gene calls are TRBV2 and TRBJ1-3; unclear D gene. CDR3 residues: CASSEGSSGNTIYF. In nucleotides, the CDR3 is TGTGCCAGCAGTGAGGGGAGCTCTGGAAACACCATATATTTT.